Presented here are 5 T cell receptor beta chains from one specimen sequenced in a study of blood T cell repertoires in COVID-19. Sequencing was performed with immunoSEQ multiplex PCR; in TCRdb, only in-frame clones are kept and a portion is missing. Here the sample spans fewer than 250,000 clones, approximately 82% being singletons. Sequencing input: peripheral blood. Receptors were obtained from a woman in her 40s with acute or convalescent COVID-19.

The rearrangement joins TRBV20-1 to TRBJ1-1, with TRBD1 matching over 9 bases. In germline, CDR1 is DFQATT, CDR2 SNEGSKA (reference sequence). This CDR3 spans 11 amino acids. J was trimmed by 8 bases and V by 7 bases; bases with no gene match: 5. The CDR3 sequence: CSVYRGREAFF. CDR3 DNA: TGCAGTGTGTACAGGGGGCGAGAAGCTTTCTTT.

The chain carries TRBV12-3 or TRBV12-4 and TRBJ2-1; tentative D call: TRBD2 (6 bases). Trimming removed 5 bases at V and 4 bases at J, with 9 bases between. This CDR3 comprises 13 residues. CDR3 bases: TGTGCCAGCAGTGTCGGGACTTACAATGAGCAGTTCTTC. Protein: CASSVGTYNEQFF.

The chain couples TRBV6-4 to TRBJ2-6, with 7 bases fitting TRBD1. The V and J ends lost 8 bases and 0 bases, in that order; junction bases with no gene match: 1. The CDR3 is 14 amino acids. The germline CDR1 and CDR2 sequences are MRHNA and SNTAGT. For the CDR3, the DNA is TGTGCCAGCCGGGACAGCTCTGGGGCCAACGTCCTGACTTTC. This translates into CASRDSSGANVLTF.

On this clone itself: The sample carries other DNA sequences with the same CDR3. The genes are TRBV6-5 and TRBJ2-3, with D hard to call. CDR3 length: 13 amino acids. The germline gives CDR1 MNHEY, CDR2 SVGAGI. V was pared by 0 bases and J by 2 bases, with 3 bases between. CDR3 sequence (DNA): TGTGCCAGCAGTTACTCCTTCACAGATACGCAGTATTTT. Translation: CASSYSFTDTQYF.

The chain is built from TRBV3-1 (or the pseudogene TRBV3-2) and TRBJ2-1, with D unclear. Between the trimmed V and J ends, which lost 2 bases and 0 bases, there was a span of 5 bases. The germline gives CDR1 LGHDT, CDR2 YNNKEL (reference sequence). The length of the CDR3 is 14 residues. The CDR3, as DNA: TGTGCCAGCAGCCAAAGTAGCTCCTACAATGAGCAGTTCTTC. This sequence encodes CASSQSSSYNEQFF.